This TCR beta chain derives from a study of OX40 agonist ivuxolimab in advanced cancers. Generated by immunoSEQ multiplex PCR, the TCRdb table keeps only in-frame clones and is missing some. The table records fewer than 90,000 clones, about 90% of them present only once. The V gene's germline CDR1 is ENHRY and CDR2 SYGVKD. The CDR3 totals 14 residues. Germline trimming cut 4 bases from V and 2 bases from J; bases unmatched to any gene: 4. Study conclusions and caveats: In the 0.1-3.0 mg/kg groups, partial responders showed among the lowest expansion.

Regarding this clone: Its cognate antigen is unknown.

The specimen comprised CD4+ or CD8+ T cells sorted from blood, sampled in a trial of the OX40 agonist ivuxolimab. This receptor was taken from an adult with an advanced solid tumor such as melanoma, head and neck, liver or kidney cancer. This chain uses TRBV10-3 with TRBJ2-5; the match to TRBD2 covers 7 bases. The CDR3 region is CAISGGGGQETQYF. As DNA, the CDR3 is TGTGCCATCAGTGGTGGCGGGGGTCAAGAGACCCAGTACTTC.